Listed below are T cell receptor beta chains from one sample, sequenced in a study of blood T cell repertoires in COVID-19. Some clones are missing from TCRdb's copy, which holds only in-frame ones; the method was immunoSEQ multiplex PCR. This table holds around 120,000 clones, about 89% found once. Sequencing was done on a sample of peripheral blood. All receptors come from a woman between 65 and 79 years old with acute or convalescent COVID-19. The conserved cysteine and the conserved F or W are not part of the CDR3 here. The order of the fields is CDR3 protein, V gene.

CDR3 protein: ASSSPGLGPNSPLH; V gene: TRBV6-6
CDR3 protein: ASKAKTGWGYGYT; V gene: TRBV27
CDR3 protein: SVVGGGNEQF; V gene: TRBV29-1
CDR3 protein: ASSLQGNRGDEQY; V gene: TRBV5-4
CDR3 protein: ASSSSGTGSPNEQF; V gene: TRBV11-1
CDR3 protein: ASSQESGVEAYNEQF; V gene: TRBV3-1/TRBV3-2
CDR3 protein: ASLPLQGRRDEQY; V gene: TRBV7-6
CDR3 protein: ASKGLAVSTDTQY; V gene: TRBV2
CDR3 protein: ASSVTAEWMNTEAF; V gene: TRBV2
CDR3 protein: ASRADSGGSGSPLH; V gene: TRBV2
CDR3 protein: ASSPGGNIQY; V gene: TRBV3-1/TRBV3-2
CDR3 protein: ASSPPARTSSHHSNQPQH; V gene: TRBV28
CDR3 protein: ASNWDTDQPQH; V gene: TRBV28
CDR3 protein: ASSQAPVVPWDSNQPQH; V gene: TRBV4-1
CDR3 protein: ASSEALTGELF; V gene: TRBV6-1
CDR3 protein: ASSPTTAGDWTEAF; V gene: TRBV4-1
CDR3 protein: ASSPQGARGYT; V gene: TRBV3-1/TRBV3-2
CDR3 protein: ASSADRGRGYT; V gene: TRBV10-1
CDR3 protein: ASASGGTGTGNTIY; V gene: TRBV5-1
CDR3 protein: ASSYSSGRNEKLF; V gene: TRBV6-5
CDR3 protein: ASSPTGTGYNEQF; V gene: TRBV6-2/TRBV6-3
CDR3 protein: ASSLAGSNYGYT; V gene: TRBV11-1
CDR3 protein: ASSFYGQETQY; V gene: TRBV7-3
CDR3 protein: ASSSQGARGNTIY; V gene: TRBV11-2
CDR3 protein: ASSLWSGGSGNTIY; V gene: TRBV28
CDR3 protein: ASSDGSSNYGYT; V gene: TRBV10-2
CDR3 protein: ASSAGQGFHEQF; V gene: TRBV5-1
CDR3 protein: ASSLLGQGGYT; V gene: TRBV5-6
CDR3 protein: ASSLRNSGGFSYEQY; V gene: TRBV4-1
CDR3 protein: ASSSRQLATNEKLF; V gene: TRBV28
CDR3 protein: ASSLGQGATQPQH; V gene: TRBV5-1
CDR3 protein: ASRDRRTGAGGYT; V gene: TRBV28
CDR3 protein: ASSLLGRDEAF; V gene: TRBV28
CDR3 protein: AISESQQGQETQY; V gene: TRBV10-3
CDR3 protein: SASGAKETEAF; V gene: TRBV20-1
CDR3 protein: SVEQGGTEAF; V gene: TRBV29-1
CDR3 protein: ATSRVFGEETQY; V gene: TRBV15
CDR3 protein: ASSPGTVGNQPQH; V gene: TRBV10-2
CDR3 protein: ATGKTSGGAADTQY; V gene: TRBV24-1
CDR3 protein: AWSWALGETQY; V gene: TRBV30
CDR3 protein: ATRNLLKFGGKEYEQY; V gene: TRBV28
CDR3 protein: ASSQEGGYAF; V gene: TRBV3-1/TRBV3-2
CDR3 protein: ASSLYGQTNQPQH; V gene: TRBV28
CDR3 protein: ASSLGTGSYEQY; V gene: TRBV27
CDR3 protein: ASSSPARVRSGYT; V gene: TRBV28
CDR3 protein: ATAQDSRNTGELF; V gene: TRBV2
CDR3 protein: ASSLLGGLGTEAF; V gene: TRBV19